Listed here are 17 T cell receptor beta chains from one sample, sequenced in a study of cytomegalovirus exposure and HLA in healthy donors. The PCR contained 60 Vbeta and 13 Jbeta primers. Libraries were prepared by immunoSEQ multiplex PCR; TCRdb keeps only in-frame clonotypes and omits some of them. The table shows roughly 200,000 clones, with roughly 78% occurring only once. Sequencing was carried out using PBMCs. The receptors originated from a girl aged 10-17 years in good health and CMV-seropositive.

In this sample, this clone turned up a few times. The chain links TRBV29-1 to TRBJ2-6; D not certain. Trimming took 4 bases from V and 2 from J, leaving 6 bases between them. The CDR3 has 13 residues. The germline V gene encodes CDR1 SQVTM and CDR2 ANQGSEA. In nucleotides, the CDR3 is TGCAGCGTTGTCAGGACTGGGGCCAACGTCCTGACTTTC. It encodes CSVVRTGANVLTF. The whole variable domain, filled in from reference TRBV29-1 and TRBJ2-6, reads SAVISQKPSRDICQRGTSLTIQCQVDSQVTMMFWYRQQPGQSLTLIATANQGSEATYESGFVIDKFPISRPNLTFSTLTVSNMSPEDSSIYLCSVVRTGANVLTFGAGSRLTVL.

Comments on this clone: Other DNA sequences in this sample translate to the same CDR3. The gene calls are TRBV5-1 and TRBJ2-1, with TRBD2 identical over 10 bases. The CDR3 loop spans 14 amino acids. V gave up 6 bases and J gave up 4 bases; unmatched junction bases: 4. Germline values: CDR1 SGHRS, CDR2 YFSETQ. CDR3 sequence reads: CASTASGGYNEQFF. The CDR3 bases are TGCGCCAGCACGGCTAGCGGGGGTTACAATGAGCAGTTCTTC.

V usage is TRBV4-1 and J usage is TRBJ2-7; D unclear. V gave up 4 bases and J gave up 2 bases, with 15 bases separating them. Germline CDR1 is MGHRA and CDR2 is YSYEKL. The CDR3 has 15 amino acids. The CDR3 reads CASSLGAVSPYEQYF. In DNA form, the CDR3 reads TGCGCCAGCAGCCTCGGCGCGGTATCCCCCTACGAGCAGTACTTC.

This rearrangement joins TRBV11-2 to TRBJ2-1, with 10 bases aligning to TRBD2. In germline, CDR1 is SGHAT, CDR2 FQNNGV. The junction had 21 bases not matched to a gene; V was cut back by 5 bases and J by 8 bases. This CDR3 is built from 19 residues. The CDR3 sequence is CASSPRGVERGGRLDEQFF. The CDR3 nucleotides are TGTGCCAGCAGCCCTAGGGGGGTGGAGCGGGGGGGCCGATTAGATGAGCAGTTCTTC.

This clone showed up just a few times. The rearrangement uses TRBV29-1 and TRBJ2-1; 8 bases line up with TRBD1. The CDR3 contains 12 residues. Germline lookup yields CDR1 SQVTM and CDR2 ANQGSEA. V trimming: 5 bases; J trimming: 7 bases; junction bases outside the gene matches: 4. In DNA, the CDR3 is TGCAGCGTTAGCAGGGGGCTGAATGAGCAGTTCTTC. It translates to CSVSRGLNEQFF.

The chain carries TRBV27 and TRBJ2-7; TRBD1 aligns across 7 bases. After removal of 8 bases from V and 2 bases from J, the junction contained 12 bases not matched to a gene. CDR3 size: 15 residues. Germline assignment: CDR1 MNHEY and CDR2 SMNVEV (reference sequence). CDR3 amino acids: CASSVRGQSPYEQYF. As DNA, the CDR3 is TGTGCCAGCTCAGTTAGGGGACAGTCGCCCTACGAGCAGTACTTC.

The CDR3 loop reads CASSFQRGYEQYF. The CDR3 nucleotides read TGTGCCAGCAGCTTCCAGCGGGGATACGAGCAGTACTTC. V and J are TRBV7-2 and TRBJ2-7; 7 bases map to TRBD2. The V gene's germline CDR1 is SGHTA and CDR2 FQGNSA. This CDR3 is 13 amino acids long. J lost 4 bases, V lost 3 bases, and 3 bases had no gene match.

The V gene is TRBV10-3, the J gene TRBJ2-1; 7 nucleotides line up with TRBD2. The CDR3 runs to 16 residues. CDR1 and CDR2 from the germline V gene are ENHRY and SYGVKD. Trimming removed 0 bases from V and 0 bases from J; junction bases left unmatched: 2. This chain's CDR3 is CAISESGGGSYNEQFF. The CDR3 bases are TGTGCCATCAGTGAGTCGGGGGGGGGCTCCTACAATGAGCAGTTCTTC.

Concerning this clone itself: Other DNA sequences in the sample encode the same CDR3. The J gene is TRBJ2-7, the V gene TRBV20-1; D is ambiguous. The CDR3 covers 11 residues. Trimming took 5 bases from V and 0 from J, leaving 5 bases between them. Germline loops: CDR1 DFQATT, CDR2 SNEGSKA (reference sequence). For the CDR3, the DNA is TGCAGTGCTCTGAGCTCCTACGAGCAGTACTTC. It is translated as CSALSSYEQYF.

The chain has TRBV6-5 and TRBJ2-2; a weak D match, TRBD2 (5 bases). Germline loops: CDR1 MNHEY, CDR2 SVGAGI. The CDR3 consists of 15 residues. V was cut by 0 bases and J by 4 bases, with 9 bases left in between. CDR3 sequence: CASSYSYGSTGELFF. The DNA of the CDR3 is TGTGCCAGCAGTTACTCCTATGGGAGCACCGGGGAGCTGTTTTTT.

The rearrangement uses TRBV6-5 and TRBJ2-7; 7 bases line up with TRBD1. The germline CDR1 and CDR2 sequences are MNHEY and SVGAGI. This CDR3 region has 15 residues. V was clipped by 7 bases and J by 5 bases; unmatched bases: 14. CDR3 in DNA: TGTGCCAGCACTCCGGCGGCAGGGGGAAGGCACGAGCAGTACTTC. This encodes CASTPAAGGRHEQYF.

The chain has TRBV9 and TRBJ2-7; D might be TRBD1 (5 bases). The CDR3 loop spans 13 amino acids. Germline CDR1 SGDLS, CDR2 YYNGEE. The ends were cut back, 4 bases at V and 3 bases at J, with 11 bases in the middle. The CDR3 bases are TGTGCCAGCAGCCCAGGGCTGTTCTACGAGCAGTACTTC. As protein: CASSPGLFYEQYF.

This chain connects TRBV10-3 to TRBJ2-2; weak D call: TRBD2 (6 bases). The germline gives CDR1 ENHRY, CDR2 SYGVKD. Trimming removed 10 bases at V and 2 bases at J, with 17 bases between. The CDR3 spans 15 residues. CDR3 in DNA: TGTGCCACCACATCTACGGGGGATAACACCGGGGAGCTGTTTTTT. Translated: CATTSTGDNTGELFF.

The chain couples TRBV2 to TRBJ1-3; 7 bases are shared with TRBD1. Germline V gives CDR1 SNHLY, CDR2 FYNNEI. This CDR3 spans 13 amino acids. J gave up 5 bases and V 8 bases, and 6 bases lay outside the gene matches. The chain's CDR3 is CASSRGSRNTIYF. DNA for the CDR3: TGTGCCAGCTCCAGGGGGTCAAGAAACACCATATATTTT. Full variable domain (rest looked up from reference TRBV2 and TRBJ1-3): EPEVTQTPSHQVTQMGQEVILRCVPISNHLYFYWYRQILGQKVEFLVSFYNNEISEKSEIFDDQFSVERPDGSNFTLKIRSTKLEDSAMYFCASSRGSRNTIYFGEGSWLTVV.

This clone was seen a single time. This sequence joins TRBV6-1 and TRBJ2-1, with 7 positions matching TRBD2. CDR1 and CDR2 (germline): MNHNS, SASEGT. This CDR3 region has 15 residues. V gave up 3 bases and J gave up 0 bases; unmatched junction bases: 2. The CDR3 bases are TGTGCCAGCAGTGATACGGGGGGCTCCTACAATGAGCAGTTCTTC. It translates to CASSDTGGSYNEQFF.

This clone was recorded once. V and J are TRBV6-1 and TRBJ1-2; D possibly corresponds to TRBD1 (5 bases). The CDR3 has 16 amino acids. The V gene lost 2 bases and the J gene lost 7 bases, with 20 bases spanning the gap. Per the germline V gene, CDR1 is MNHNS and CDR2 is SASEGT. In DNA, the CDR3 is TGTGCCAGCAGTGAACCGGGGGTCCGGGAACGGTTTGGCTACACCTTC. Translation: CASSEPGVRERFGYTF.

V gene TRBV27 combines with J gene TRBJ1-6; the D is unclear. The CDR3 extends over 13 amino acids. Trimming removed 5 bases at V and 10 bases at J, with 12 bases between. Germline V gives CDR1 MNHEY, CDR2 SMNVEV (reference sequence). The DNA of the CDR3 is TGTGCCAGCAGTATCTCGGGGTACTCACCCCTCCACTTT. It is translated as CASSISGYSPLHF.